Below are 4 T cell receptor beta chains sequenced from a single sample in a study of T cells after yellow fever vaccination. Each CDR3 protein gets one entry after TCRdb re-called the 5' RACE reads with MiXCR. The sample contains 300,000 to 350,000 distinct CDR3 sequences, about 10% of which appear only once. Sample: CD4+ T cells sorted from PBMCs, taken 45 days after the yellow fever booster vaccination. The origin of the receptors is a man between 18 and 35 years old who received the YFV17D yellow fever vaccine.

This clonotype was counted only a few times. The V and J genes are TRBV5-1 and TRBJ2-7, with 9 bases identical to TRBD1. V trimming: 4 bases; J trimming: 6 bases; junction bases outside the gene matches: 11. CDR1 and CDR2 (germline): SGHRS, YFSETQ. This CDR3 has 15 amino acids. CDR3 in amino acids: CASSVTGGFISEQYF. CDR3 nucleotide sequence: TGCGCCAGCAGCGTAACAGGGGGCTTTATCTCCGAGCAGTACTTC.

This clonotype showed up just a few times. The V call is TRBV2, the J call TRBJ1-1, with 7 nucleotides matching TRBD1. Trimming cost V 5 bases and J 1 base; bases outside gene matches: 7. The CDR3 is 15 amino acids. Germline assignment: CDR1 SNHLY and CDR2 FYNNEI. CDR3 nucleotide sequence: TGTGCCAGCAGTCCTCCGGGACAGCAGAACACTGAAGCTTTCTTT. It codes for CASSPPGQQNTEAFF.

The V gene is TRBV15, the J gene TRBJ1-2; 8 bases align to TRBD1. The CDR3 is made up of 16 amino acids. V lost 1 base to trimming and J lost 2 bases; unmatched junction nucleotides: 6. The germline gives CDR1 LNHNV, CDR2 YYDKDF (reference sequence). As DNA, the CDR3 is TGTGCCACCAGCAGAGGGGGACAGGAGGCAAACTATGGCTACACCTTC. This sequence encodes CATSRGGQEANYGYTF.

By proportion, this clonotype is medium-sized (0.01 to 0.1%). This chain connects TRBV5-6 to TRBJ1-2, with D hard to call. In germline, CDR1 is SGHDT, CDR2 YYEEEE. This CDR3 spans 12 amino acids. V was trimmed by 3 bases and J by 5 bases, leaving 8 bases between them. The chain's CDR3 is CASSSGGYGYTF. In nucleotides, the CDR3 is TGTGCCAGCAGCTCCGGTGGATATGGCTACACCTTC.